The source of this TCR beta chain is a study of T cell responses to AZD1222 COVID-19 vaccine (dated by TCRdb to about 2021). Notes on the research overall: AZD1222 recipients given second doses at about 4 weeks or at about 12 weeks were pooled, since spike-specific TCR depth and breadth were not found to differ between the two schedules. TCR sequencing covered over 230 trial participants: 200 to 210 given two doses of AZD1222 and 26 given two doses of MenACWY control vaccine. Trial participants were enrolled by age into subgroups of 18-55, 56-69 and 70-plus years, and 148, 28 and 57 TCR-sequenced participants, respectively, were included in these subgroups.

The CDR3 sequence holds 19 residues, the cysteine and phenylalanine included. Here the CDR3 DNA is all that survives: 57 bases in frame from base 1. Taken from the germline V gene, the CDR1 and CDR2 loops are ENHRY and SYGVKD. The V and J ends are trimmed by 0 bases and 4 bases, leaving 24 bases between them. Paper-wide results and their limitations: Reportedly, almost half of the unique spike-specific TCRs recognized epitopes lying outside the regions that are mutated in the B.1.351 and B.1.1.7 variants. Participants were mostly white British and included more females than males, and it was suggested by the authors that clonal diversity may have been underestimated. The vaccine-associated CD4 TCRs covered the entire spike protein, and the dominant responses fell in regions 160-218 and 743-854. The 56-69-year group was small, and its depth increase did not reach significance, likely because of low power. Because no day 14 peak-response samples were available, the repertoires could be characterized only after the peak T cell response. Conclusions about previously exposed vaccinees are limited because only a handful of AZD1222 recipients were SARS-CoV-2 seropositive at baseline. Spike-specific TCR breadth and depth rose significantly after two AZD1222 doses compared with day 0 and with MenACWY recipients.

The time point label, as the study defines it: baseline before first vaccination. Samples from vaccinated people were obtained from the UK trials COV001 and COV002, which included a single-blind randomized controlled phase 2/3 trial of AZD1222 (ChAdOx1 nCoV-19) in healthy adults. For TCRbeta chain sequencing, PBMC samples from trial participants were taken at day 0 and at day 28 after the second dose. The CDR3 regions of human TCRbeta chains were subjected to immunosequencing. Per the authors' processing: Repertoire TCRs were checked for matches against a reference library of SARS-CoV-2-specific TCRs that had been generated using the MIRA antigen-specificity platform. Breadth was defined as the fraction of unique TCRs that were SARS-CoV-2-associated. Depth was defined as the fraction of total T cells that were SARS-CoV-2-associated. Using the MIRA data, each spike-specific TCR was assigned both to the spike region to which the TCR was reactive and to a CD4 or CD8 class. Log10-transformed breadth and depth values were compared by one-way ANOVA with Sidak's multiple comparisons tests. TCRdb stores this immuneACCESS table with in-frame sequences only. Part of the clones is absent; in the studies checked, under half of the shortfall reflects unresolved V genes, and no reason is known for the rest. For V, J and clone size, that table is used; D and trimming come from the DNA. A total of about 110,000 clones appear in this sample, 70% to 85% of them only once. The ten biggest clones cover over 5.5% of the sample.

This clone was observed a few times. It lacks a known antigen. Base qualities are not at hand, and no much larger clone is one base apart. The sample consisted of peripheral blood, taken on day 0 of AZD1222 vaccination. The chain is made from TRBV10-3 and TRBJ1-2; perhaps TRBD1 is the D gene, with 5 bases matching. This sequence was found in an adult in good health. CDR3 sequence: CAISESTRGRGRDSYGYTF. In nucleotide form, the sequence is TGTGCCATCAGTGAGTCGACTCGAGGGAGGGGCAGGGACTCCTATGGCTACACCTTC.